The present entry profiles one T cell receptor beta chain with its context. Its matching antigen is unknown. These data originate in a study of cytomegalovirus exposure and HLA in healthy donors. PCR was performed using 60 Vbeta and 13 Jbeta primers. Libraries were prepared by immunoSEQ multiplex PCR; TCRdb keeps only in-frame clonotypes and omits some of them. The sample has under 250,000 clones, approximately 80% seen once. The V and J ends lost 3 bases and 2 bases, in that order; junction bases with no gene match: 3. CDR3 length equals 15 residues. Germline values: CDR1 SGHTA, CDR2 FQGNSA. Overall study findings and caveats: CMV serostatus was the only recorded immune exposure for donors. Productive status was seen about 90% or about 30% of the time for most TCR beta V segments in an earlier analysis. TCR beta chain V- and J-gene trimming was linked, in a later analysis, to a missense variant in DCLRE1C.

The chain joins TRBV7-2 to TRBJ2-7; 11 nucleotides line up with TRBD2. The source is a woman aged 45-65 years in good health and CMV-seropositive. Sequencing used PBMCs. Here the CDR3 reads CASSLTSGAAYEQYF. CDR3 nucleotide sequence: TGTGCCAGCAGCTTGACTAGCGGGGCCGCCTACGAGCAGTACTTC.